This T cell receptor beta chain is from a study of pediatric ulcerative colitis. Study information: Ulcerative colitis patients had pancolitis or left-sided colitis, with confirming histology.

Sequencing was at survey level. The protocol was immunoSEQ multiplex PCR, while the TCRdb copy is restricted to in-frame clones and leaves out a portion. The table shows 44,000 or so clones, with about four fifths occurring only once. This clone occurred a few times. Its antigen remains unknown. During colonoscopy, one to two rectal pinch biopsies were collected. Study-wide results and caveats: Substantially fewer templates came from two patients' blood samples. No controls had the two rectal clonotypes shared by ulcerative colitis patients.

The sample was gut tissue. The sequence came from a girl aged 10 to 17 with moderate ulcerative colitis.

DNA for the CDR3: TGTGCCAGCAGCCAAGAGAGTACCGGGAGATTAAACACCGGGGAGCTGTTTTTT. Translating it yields CASSQESTGRLNTGELFF. The rearrangement links TRBV14 to TRBJ2-2, with D perhaps matching TRBD2 (6 bases). This CDR3 contains 18 residues. Deletions cut 0 bases from V and 2 bases from J, with 16 bases between. Germline-derived CDR1 and CDR2 are SGHDN and FVKESK.